This T cell receptor beta chain originates from a study of CD8+ T cells in alopecia areata. General study results and limits: Uncertainty remains about how baseline CD8+ expansion links to response, with one nonresponder. The study also sequences resident alphabeta T cells of normal skin in scalp samples.

The junction had 9 bases not matched to a gene; V was cut back by 0 bases and J by 11 bases. The germline CDR1 and CDR2 sequences are SGHRS and YFSETQ. The CDR3 spans 15 residues. Comments on this clone: Its matching antigen is unknown.

Treatment reported: oral pan-JAK inhibitor, 5-10 mg twice daily. Reverse transcription of extracted RNA yielded cDNA, which provided the sequencing template. TCRdb keeps only in-frame clones here, not all; method: immunoSEQ multiplex PCR. Counted here are 95,000 to 100,000 clones, under 70% occurring once; the ten biggest clones make up 15% to 19%. The specimen was CD8+ T cells sorted from blood, collected at week 4, from a patient treated with tofacitinib. The sequence derives from a human donor with alopecia areata. This chain connects TRBV5-1 to TRBJ1-5; 9 bases align to TRBD1. CDR3 protein: CASSLGDRVGSAQHF. DNA of the CDR3: TGCGCCAGCAGCTTGGGGGACAGGGTGGGTTCTGCCCAGCATTTT.